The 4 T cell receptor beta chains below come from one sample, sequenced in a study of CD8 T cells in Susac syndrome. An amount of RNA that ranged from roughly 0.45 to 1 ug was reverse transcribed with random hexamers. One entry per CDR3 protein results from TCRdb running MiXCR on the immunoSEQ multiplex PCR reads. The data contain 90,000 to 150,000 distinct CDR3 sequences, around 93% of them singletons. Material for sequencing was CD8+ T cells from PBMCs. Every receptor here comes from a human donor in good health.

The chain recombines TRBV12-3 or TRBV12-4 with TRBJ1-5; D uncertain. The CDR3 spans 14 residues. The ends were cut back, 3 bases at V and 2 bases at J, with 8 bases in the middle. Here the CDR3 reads CASSFVGGNQPQHF. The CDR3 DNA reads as TGTGCCAGCAGTTTTGTCGGGGGCAATCAGCCCCAGCATTTT.

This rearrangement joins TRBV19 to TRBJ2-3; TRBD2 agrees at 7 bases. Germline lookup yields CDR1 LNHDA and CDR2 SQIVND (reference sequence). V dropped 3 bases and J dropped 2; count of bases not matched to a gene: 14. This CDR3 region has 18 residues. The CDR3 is CASSIFFSGEGLTDTQYF. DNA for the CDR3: TGTGCCAGTAGTATTTTTTTTAGTGGGGAGGGCCTCACAGATACGCAGTATTTT.

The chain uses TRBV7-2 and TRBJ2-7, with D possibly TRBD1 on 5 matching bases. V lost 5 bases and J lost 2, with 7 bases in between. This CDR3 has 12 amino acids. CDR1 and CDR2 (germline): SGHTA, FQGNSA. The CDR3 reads CASSPGPYEQYF. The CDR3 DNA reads TGTGCCAGCAGCCCAGGGCCCTACGAGCAGTACTTC.

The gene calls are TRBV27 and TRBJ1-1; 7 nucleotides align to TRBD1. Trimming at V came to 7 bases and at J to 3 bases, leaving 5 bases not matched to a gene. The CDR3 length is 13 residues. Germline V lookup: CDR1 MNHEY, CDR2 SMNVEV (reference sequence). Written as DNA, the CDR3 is TGTGCCAGCAAATGGACAGGAGACACTGAAGCTTTCTTT. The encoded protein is CASKWTGDTEAFF.